The 29 T cell receptor beta chains given below trace back to one sample, sequenced in a study of beta chain features in type 1 diabetes. Which antigens these TCRs recognize remains unknown. Of the isolated RNA, all was reverse transcribed, and so the sequenced material was expressed TCRB transcripts. Repertoires were generated with immunoSEQ multiplex PCR, while TCRdb's copy carries only in-frame clones and drops some. The sample lists around 260,000 clones, around 21% occurring once. Points from the study as a whole: People with Type 1 diabetes carried modestly yet significantly shorter TCRB CDR3s in all four CD4+ subsets.

Sequenced material: naive CD4+ T cells from blood. The receptors stem from a woman aged 35 to 49 with type 1 diabetes.

The V gene is TRBV18, the J gene TRBJ1-5, with D unresolved. The CDR3 sequence is 13 residues long. Germline CDR1 KGHSH, CDR2 LQKENI. Trimming cost V 5 bases and J 5 bases, with 10 bases left between them. This CDR3 is CASSASLDQPQHF. For the CDR3, the DNA is TGTGCCAGCTCAGCGAGTCTCGATCAGCCCCAGCATTTT. Together with reference TRBV18 and TRBJ1-5, the CDR3 gives the full variable domain: NAGVMQNPRHLVRRRGQEARLRCSPMKGHSHVYWYRQLPEEGLKFMVYLQKENIIDESGMPKERFSAEFPKEGPSILRIQQVVRGDSAAYFCASSASLDQPQHFGDGTRLSIL.

This chain joins TRBV9 and TRBJ2-1, with 10 bases fitting TRBD1. Germline V gene sequence: CDR1 SGDLS, CDR2 YYNGEE. The CDR3 is made up of 16 amino acids. J gave up 4 bases and V 1 base, and 5 bases lay outside the gene matches. Here the CDR3 reads CASSVSGTGVYNEQFF. In DNA form, the CDR3 reads TGTGCCAGCAGCGTATCTGGGACAGGGGTATACAATGAGCAGTTCTTC.

The sample holds a few counts of this clone. The V gene is TRBV4-3, the J gene TRBJ1-1; D is perhaps TRBD1 (5 bases). The CDR3 is 15 amino acids. CDR1 is LGHNA and CDR2 is YSLEER in the germline V gene. V was shortened by 0 bases and J by 4 bases, with 12 bases between the two germline ends. The CDR3 coding sequence is TGCGCCAGCAGCCAAGATCTGGCAGGGTCCACTGAAGCTTTCTTT. Translating it yields CASSQDLAGSTEAFF.

In its sample, this clone was seen a few times. The V call is TRBV9, the J call TRBJ2-3, with 12 bases fitting TRBD2. J gave up 5 bases and V 4 bases, and 8 bases lay outside the gene matches. Germline CDR1 is SGDLS and CDR2 is YYNGEE. This CDR3 contains 16 residues. In DNA, the CDR3 is TGTGCCAGCAGCTCCGGGACTAGCGGGTGGGAAGATACGCAGTATTTT. Its protein product is CASSSGTSGWEDTQYF.

The chain is built from TRBV25-1 and TRBJ2-3; D is perhaps TRBD2 (6 bases). The V end lost 1 base, the J end lost 2 bases, and 13 bases lay between the germline ends. The CDR3 covers 16 residues. Germline V CDR1 and CDR2: MGHDK, SYGVNS. Here the CDR3 reads CASSESTGGNTDTQYF. The CDR3 DNA reads as TGTGCCAGCAGTGAATCCACCGGCGGGAACACAGATACGCAGTATTTT.

CDR3 bases: TGTGCCAGCTCAGAACGGGAGGGGCTGAATGAGCAGTTCTTC. It is translated as CASSEREGLNEQFF. V usage is TRBV18 and J usage is TRBJ2-1; 8 bases map to TRBD2. CDR1 and CDR2 from the germline V gene are KGHSH and LQKENI. This CDR3 contains 14 residues. V was pared by 5 bases and J by 7 bases, with 7 bases of the junction left unmatched.

The chain joins TRBV28 to TRBJ2-1; possible D gene TRBD1, 6 bases. The CDR3 covers 13 residues. V lost 6 bases to trimming and J lost 4 bases, with 10 bases between them. The germline gives CDR1 MDHEN, CDR2 SYDVKM. CDR3 in DNA: TGTGCCAGCAGCTCAGGACAGTACAATGAGCAGTTCTTC. This codes for CASSSGQYNEQFF.

This clone was seen more than once but under ten times. In nucleotides, the CDR3 is TGTGCCAGCAGCTCCTGCGACAGCCGACAAGAGACCCAGTACTTC. Its protein product is CASSSCDSRQETQYF. The chain uses TRBV7-2 and TRBJ2-5, with D possibly TRBD1 on 5 matching bases. The V and J ends lost 4 bases and 2 bases respectively, with 14 bases between them. Looked up from germline, CDR1 is SGHTA and CDR2 is FQGNSA. The CDR3 covers 15 residues. Drawing the rest from reference TRBV7-2 and TRBJ2-5, the complete variable domain is GAGVSQSPSNKVTEKGKDVELRCDPISGHTALYWYRQSLGQGLEFLIYFQGNSAPDKSGLPSDRFSAERTGGSVSTLTIQRTQQEDSAVYLCASSSCDSRQETQYFGPGTRLLVL.

V gene TRBV28 combines with J gene TRBJ1-1, with a possible D match to TRBD1 (5 bases). Trimming cost V 8 bases and J 3 bases, with 13 bases left between them. The CDR3 has 13 amino acids. Germline CDR1 reads MDHEN; CDR2 reads SYDVKM. The CDR3 spells CASLRGGDTEAFF. The CDR3 coding sequence is TGTGCCAGCCTCCGGGGCGGGGACACTGAAGCTTTCTTT.

In its sample, this clone was seen a few times. This chain links TRBV5-1 with TRBJ2-5; D is perhaps TRBD1 (6 bases). This CDR3 comprises 14 residues. The V gene lost 4 bases and the J gene lost 0 bases, with 10 bases spanning the gap. CDR1 and CDR2 (germline): SGHRS, YFSETQ. CDR3 region: CASSPRTDQETQYF. In DNA form, the CDR3 reads TGCGCCAGCAGCCCCCGGACAGACCAAGAGACCCAGTACTTC.

The rearrangement joins TRBV9 to TRBJ2-3; the match to TRBD2 covers 7 bases. Unmatched junction bases numbered 16, after V lost 4 bases and J lost 2 bases. This CDR3 spans 18 amino acids. Germline V lookup: CDR1 SGDLS, CDR2 YYNGEE. CDR3 DNA: TGTGCCAGCAGCTCACCACCAGGCGGGGGATTCGCCACAGATACGCAGTATTTT. Protein: CASSSPPGGGFATDTQYF. The complete variable domain, with remaining parts taken from reference TRBV9 and TRBJ2-3, reads DSGVTQTPKHLITATGQRVTLRCSPRSGDLSVYWYQQSLDQGLQFLIQYYNGEERAKGNILERFSAQQFPDLHSELNLSSLELGDSALYFCASSSPPGGGFATDTQYFGPGTRLTVL.

This clone was recorded a few times. The chain employs TRBV4-3 and TRBJ2-4; D may be TRBD2 (5 bases). V was shortened by 2 bases and J by 1 base, with 12 bases between the two germline ends. The germline gives CDR1 LGHNA, CDR2 YSLEER. The CDR3 is 16 residues long. CDR3: CASSQKLDWAKNIQYF. The DNA of the CDR3 is TGCGCCAGCAGCCAAAAACTGGACTGGGCCAAAAACATTCAGTACTTC.

This clone was picked up a small number of times. This specimen includes other DNA sequences encoding the same CDR3. The chain combines TRBV5-1 with TRBJ2-5, with D possibly matching TRBD1 (5 bases). Trimming shortened V by 0 bases and J by 5 bases, and 8 bases separated the two germline ends. The CDR3 sequence is 13 residues long. CDR1 and CDR2 from the germline V gene are SGHRS and YFSETQ. CDR3 DNA sequence: TGCGCCAGCAGCTTGGGGGCAGGGGAGACCCAGTACTTC. It encodes CASSLGAGETQYF.

This clone came up a few times. V and J are TRBV28 and TRBJ1-1; D possibly corresponds to TRBD1 (6 bases). This CDR3 has 12 residues. Germline-derived CDR1 and CDR2 are MDHEN and SYDVKM. V lost 6 bases and J lost 6, with 11 bases in between. The CDR3 DNA reads TGTGCCAGCAGCGTAGGGGGGGCTGAAGCTTTCTTT. It is translated as CASSVGGAEAFF.

This clone was observed a few times. The chain carries TRBV28 and TRBJ2-3, with D perhaps matching TRBD2 (5 bases). This CDR3 is 11 amino acids long. Germline-derived CDR1 and CDR2 are MDHEN and SYDVKM. In DNA, the CDR3 is TGTGCGACGCGAGCGGCAGATACGCAGTATTTT. Translation gives CATRAADTQYF.

This clone has only a few counts. The genes are TRBV9 and TRBJ2-1, with D hard to call. The V gene's germline CDR1 is SGDLS and CDR2 YYNGEE. The CDR3 spans 17 residues. Trimming shortened V by 4 bases and J by 0 bases, and 17 bases separated the two germline ends. The DNA of the CDR3 is TGTGCCAGCAGCCCCGTTTACCGGGTGAGCTCCTACAATGAGCAGTTCTTC. It encodes CASSPVYRVSSYNEQFF.

This clone occurred a few times. The chain combines TRBV15 with TRBJ1-4, with unresolved D. V was cut by 0 bases and J by 0 bases, with 8 bases left in between. There are 16 residues in the CDR3. CDR1 is LNHNV, CDR2 YYDKDF, per germline (reference sequence). CDR3 sequence: CATSRDGGATNEKLFF. In DNA, the CDR3 is TGTGCCACCAGCAGAGATGGAGGTGCAACTAATGAAAAACTGTTTTTT.

V usage is TRBV5-8 and J usage is TRBJ2-3, with 9 positions matching TRBD1. The CDR3 runs to 17 residues. V lost 2 bases, J lost 2 bases, and 9 bases stayed unmatched. CDR1 is SGHTS and CDR2 is YDEGEE in the germline V gene. The CDR3 DNA reads TGTGCCAGCAGCTTAGGGGACAGGGAGAGTCTCACAGATACGCAGTATTTT. This gives the protein CASSLGDRESLTDTQYF. Variable domain in full (rest from reference TRBV5-8 and TRBJ2-3): EAGVTQSPTHLIKTRGQQATLRCSPISGHTSVYWYQQALGLGLQFLLWYDEGEERNRGNFPPRFSGRQFPNYSSELNVNALELEDSALYLCASSLGDRESLTDTQYFGPGTRLTVL.

This clone was seen a few times. The chain joins TRBV4-3 to TRBJ1-6; perhaps TRBD1 as D (5 bases). Looked up from germline, CDR1 is LGHNA and CDR2 is YSLEER. The CDR3 extends over 16 amino acids. V shed 4 bases and J shed 9 bases, with 19 bases lying between them. The CDR3 region is CASSRSSQGGSSPLHF. The CDR3 DNA reads TGCGCCAGCAGCCGGTCGTCCCAGGGTGGCAGTTCACCCCTCCACTTT.

The chain uses TRBV19 and TRBJ2-3, with D possibly TRBD1 on 6 matching bases. The V end lost 6 bases, the J end lost 0 bases, and 10 bases lay between the germline ends. CDR3 length: 14 residues. CDR1 is LNHDA, CDR2 SQIVND, per germline (reference sequence). CDR3 in DNA: TGTGCCAGTAGAGGACAGCCTAGCACAGATACGCAGTATTTT. Amino acids: CASRGQPSTDTQYF.

The chain combines TRBV7-9 with TRBJ2-6; weak D call: TRBD1 (5 bases). Germline CDR1 and CDR2: SEHNR and FQNEAQ (reference sequence). The CDR3 has 18 residues. V was cut by 7 bases and J by 1 base, with 20 bases left in between. The DNA for the CDR3 is TGTGCCAGCATCCTCACGGCAGGGTCACTATCTGGGGCCAACGTCCTGACTTTC. Translated: CASILTAGSLSGANVLTF. Full variable domain (missing parts from reference TRBV7-9 and TRBJ2-6): DTGVSQNPRHKITKRGQNVTFRCDPISEHNRLYWYRQTLGQGPEFLTYFQNEAQLEKSRLLSDRFSAERPKGSFSTLEIQRTEQGDSAMYLCASILTAGSLSGANVLTFGAGSRLTVL.

This clone was counted only a few times. The rearrangement links TRBV29-1 to TRBJ1-5; possible D gene TRBD1, 6 bases. Deletions cut 5 bases from V and 7 bases from J, with 12 bases between. CDR1 SQVTM and CDR2 ANQGSEA come from the germline V gene. The CDR3 covers 12 residues. The CDR3 sequence is CSVIVRGQPQHF. CDR3 bases: TGCAGCGTTATCGTTAGGGGGCAGCCCCAGCATTTT.

The chain employs TRBV28 and TRBJ2-3, with 13 bases aligning to TRBD2. This CDR3 has 16 residues. Unmatched junction bases numbered 8, after V lost 8 bases and J lost 3 bases. CDR1 is MDHEN and CDR2 is SYDVKM in the germline V gene. In nucleotides, the CDR3 is TGTGCCAGCGTGACTAGCGGGAGGTCCGGAACAGATACGCAGTATTTT. This codes for CASVTSGRSGTDTQYF.

This clone came up a few times. V usage is TRBV29-1 and J usage is TRBJ2-1, with D possibly being TRBD1 (6 bases). Looked up from germline, CDR1 is SQVTM and CDR2 is ANQGSEA. The V gene lost 6 bases and the J gene lost 3 bases, with 12 bases spanning the gap. This CDR3 comprises 13 residues. The CDR3 DNA reads as TGCAGCGTCGCCCGGGACAACTACAATGAGCAGTTCTTC. Protein product: CSVARDNYNEQFF.

The chain employs TRBV30 and TRBJ2-2, with D tentatively TRBD1 (5 bases). The CDR3 has 13 residues. V was trimmed by 4 bases and J by 0 bases, leaving 6 bases between them. Per the germline V gene, CDR1 is GTSNPN and CDR2 is SVGIG (reference sequence). CDR3 coding DNA: TGTGCCTGGACAGGGTCGAACACCGGGGAGCTGTTTTTT. This translates into CAWTGSNTGELFF.

This clone was detected a few times. The genes are TRBV11-2 and TRBJ2-2; TRBD1 aligns across 7 bases. Germline trimming cut 2 bases from V and 7 bases from J; bases unmatched to any gene: 4. CDR3 length: 14 amino acids. Germline V gene lookup returns CDR1 SGHAT and CDR2 FQNNGV. The CDR3 DNA sequence: TGTGCCAGCAGCTTATCACAGGGGAGCGGGGAGCTGTTTTTT. This codes for CASSLSQGSGELFF.

This chain uses TRBV6-5 with TRBJ2-7; D possibly corresponds to TRBD2 (5 bases). Germline V gives CDR1 MNHEY, CDR2 SVGAGI. V gave up 0 bases and J gave up 4 bases, with 16 bases separating them. The CDR3 is 16 amino acids. CDR3: CASSYSREGSNYEQYF. In nucleotides, the CDR3 is TGTGCCAGCAGTTACTCGAGGGAAGGGAGTAATTACGAGCAGTACTTC.

The V gene is TRBV7-9, the J gene TRBJ1-4; TRBD1 agrees at 11 bases. Germline V gene data show CDR1 as SEHNR and CDR2 as FQNEAQ (reference sequence). V was clipped by 3 bases and J by 8 bases; unmatched bases: 8. The CDR3 is made up of 16 amino acids. The CDR3 DNA follows: TGTGCCAGCAGCTTCCGAGGGACAGGGGGTTTAGAAAAACTGTTTTTT. Its protein product is CASSFRGTGGLEKLFF.

The chain employs TRBV2 and TRBJ1-2, with D perhaps matching TRBD1 (6 bases). Germline CDR1 is SNHLY and CDR2 is FYNNEI. With 2 bases removed from V and 2 bases from J, the gap between germline ends came to 12 bases. The CDR3 has 15 amino acids. The CDR3 protein is CASSERGGGNYGYTF. The CDR3 DNA reads as TGTGCCAGCAGTGAAAGGGGGGGCGGGAACTATGGCTACACCTTC. Full variable domain (rest looked up from reference TRBV2 and TRBJ1-2): EPEVTQTPSHQVTQMGQEVILRCVPISNHLYFYWYRQILGQKVEFLVSFYNNEISEKSEIFDDQFSVERPDGSNFTLKIRSTKLEDSAMYFCASSERGGGNYGYTFGSGTRLTVV.